The source of this T cell receptor beta chain is a study of PD-L1 blockade in urothelial cancer. Study details: The study recovered a median of roughly 140,000 T cells per blood sample.

The length of the CDR3 is 12 residues. The V end was cut by 8 bases, the J end by 8 bases, with 13 bases between. Germline CDR1 is SGHRS and CDR2 is YFSETQ. The time point is: pretreatment peripheral blood. The repertoire was sequenced with immunoSEQ multiplex PCR; TCRdb's copy has only in-frame clones and lacks some. Of about 95,000 clones listed, roughly 87% are singletons. Study-wide findings and caveats: Lower pretreatment blood TCR clonality, under the median, predicted better survival, researchers reported.

As concerns this clone: The antigen is undetermined.

Material: PBMCs, obtained around atezolizumab (anti-PD-L1) treatment. This rearrangement joins TRBV5-1 to TRBJ1-4, with D perhaps TRBD1 (5 bases). The clonotype was recovered from a man between 60 and 75 years old with urothelial cancer. The CDR3 DNA reads as TGCGCCAGGGGGGGGGTAGGAGAAAAACTGTTTTTT. It specifies CARGGVGEKLFF.